This T cell receptor (beta chain) was sequenced in a study of T cell responses to AZD1222 COVID-19 vaccine. Trimming took off 5 bases at V and 1 base at J, with 12 bases between the two ends. The CDR3 runs to 15 residues. The germline gives CDR1 SEHNR, CDR2 FQNEAQ (reference sequence). The table came from immunoSEQ multiplex PCR; TCRdb's copy has only in-frame clones and leaves some out. The sample contains 92,000 or so clones, around nine tenths of which appear only once. The study's findings and limits: A mostly white British donor set with more females was recruited, and clonal diversity was possibly underestimated.

Of note for this clone: Its antigen is unidentified.

The genes are TRBV7-9 and TRBJ1-3; tentatively, D is TRBD1 (5 bases). The sample was peripheral blood, taken 28 days after the second AZD1222 dose. This TCR came from an adult who received the AZD1222 COVID-19 vaccine. CDR3 in DNA: TGTGCCAGCAGCCCATGGGACTTTTCTGGAAACACCATATATTTT. It codes for CASSPWDFSGNTIYF.